This T cell receptor beta chain was captured in a study of blood T cell repertoires in COVID-19. Across the study: Acute and convalescent COVID-19 samples came from the United States, Italy and Spain. PBMCs, B-cell-depleted T cells, or T cells were the source of the cDNA or gDNA that made up the material.

This CDR3 has 15 amino acids. The V gene end was trimmed by 0 bases and the J gene end by 9 bases; junction bases not matched to a gene: 11. The germline gives CDR1 SNHLY, CDR2 FYNNEI. Per the original methods: Amplification from reference gene primers served as the basis for estimated nucleated cell counts. Repertoires were generated with immunoSEQ multiplex PCR, while TCRdb's copy carries only in-frame clones and drops some. That table gives V, J and clone size, and the DNA gave D and trimming. The repertoire consists of over 50,000 clones, with approximately 89% occurring once and the leading ten covering 3% to 3.5%.

The sample was peripheral blood. The chain links TRBV2 to TRBJ2-7; TRBD2 matches 7 bases. This clonotype was obtained from a human donor in a cohort sampled during active COVID-19. The CDR3 here is CASSEALVLRGWQYF. The DNA for the CDR3 is TGTGCCAGCAGTGAAGCATTGGTTTTGCGGGGGTGGCAGTACTTC.